This T cell receptor (beta chain) was observed in a study of T cells in Graves' hyperthyroidism and ophthalmopathy. RNA transcripts provided the source from which TCR beta CDR3 regions were amplified. HTBI primers were employed in a first-round RT-PCR of the TCR CDR3. Using its own MiXCR run on the multiplex PCR reads, TCRdb lists one record per CDR3 protein. The sample contains over 300,000 distinct CDR3 sequences, over 11% of which appear only once. This CDR3 is built from 14 residues. V was pared by 5 bases and J by 3 bases, with 5 bases of the junction left unmatched. The germline V gene has CDR1 MNHEY and CDR2 SMNVEV (reference sequence). This clonotype has just a few counts.

The sample comprised blood. The sequence was collected from a woman aged 55-75 years with Graves' hyperthyroidism. V is TRBV27 and J is TRBJ2-7; 9 positions agree with TRBD1. CDR3: CASSLGTGYYEQYF. DNA for the CDR3: TGTGCCAGCAGTCTTGGGACAGGGTACTACGAGCAGTACTTC.